These T cell receptor beta chains were read from a single sample in a study of shared clonotypes between healthy human individuals. Here immunoSEQ multiplex PCR was the method, and the copy in TCRdb shows in-frame clones only, minus some. The table has 450,000 to 550,000 clones, 70% to 80% seen once; the top ten hold 13%. Sequenced input: PBMCs. These receptors originate from a middle-aged woman in good health. Some clones in this sample may be carry-over from other donors' samples. CDR3s include the opening cysteine and the closing phenylalanine or tryptophan. D genes are given only for firm matches. Size tells how often a clone was seen (once, few, many) or the class of an expanded clone, and some rows leave it out.

j_gene: TRBJ2-3
v_gene: TRBV6-1
abundance: few
d_gene: -
len: 13
CDR3aa: CASNSLFTDTQYF
CDR3nt: TGTGCCAGCAACAGCCTATTCACAGATACGCAGTATTTT

j_gene: TRBJ2-7
v_gene: TRBV4-1
abundance: many
d_gene: -
len: 16
CDR3aa: CASSQGLSGLRAEQYF
CDR3nt: TGCGCCAGCAGCCAGGGATTATCGGGACTCCGGGCCGAGCAGTACTTC

j_gene: TRBJ2-7
v_gene: TRBV11-2
abundance: -
d_gene: -
len: 12
CDR3aa: CASSLVAEGPYF
CDR3nt: TGTGCCAGCAGCTTAGTGGCCGAAGGCCCGTACTTC

j_gene: TRBJ2-1
v_gene: TRBV6-1
abundance: -
d_gene: TRBD1
len: 14
CDR3aa: CATRDRVTYNEQFF
CDR3nt: TGTGCCACCCGGGACAGGGTAACCTACAATGAGCAGTTCTTC

j_gene: TRBJ1-2
v_gene: TRBV9
abundance: many
d_gene: -
len: 14
CDR3aa: CASSAYQGSDGYTF
CDR3nt: TGTGCCAGCAGCGCGTACCAGGGTAGCGATGGCTACACCTTC

j_gene: TRBJ2-4
v_gene: TRBV7-8
abundance: -
d_gene: -
len: 15
CDR3aa: CASSASGEAKNIQYF
CDR3nt: TGTGCCAGCAGCGCCAGTGGGGAAGCCAAAAACATTCAGTACTTC

j_gene: TRBJ2-1
v_gene: TRBV7-8
abundance: -
d_gene: TRBD2
len: 15
CDR3aa: CASSLLAGGYNEQFF
CDR3nt: TGTGCCAGCAGCCTACTAGCGGGAGGGTACAATGAGCAGTTCTTC

j_gene: TRBJ2-1
v_gene: TRBV19
abundance: -
d_gene: TRBD1
len: 16
CDR3aa: CASSTPGQGSGNEQFF
CDR3nt: TGTGCCAGTAGTACTCCGGGACAGGGGTCGGGTAATGAGCAGTTCTTC

j_gene: TRBJ1-1
v_gene: TRBV29-1
abundance: -
d_gene: -
len: 15
CDR3aa: CSVSDFGAMNTEAFF
CDR3nt: TGCAGCGTTTCTGATTTCGGGGCCATGAACACTGAAGCTTTCTTT

j_gene: TRBJ2-7
v_gene: TRBV2
abundance: -
d_gene: -
len: 12
CDR3aa: CASISHTYEQYF
CDR3nt: TGTGCCAGCATCAGCCATACGTACGAGCAGTACTTC

j_gene: TRBJ2-3
v_gene: TRBV15
abundance: -
d_gene: TRBD1
len: 16
CDR3aa: CATSRGNRGGTDTQYF
CDR3nt: TGTGCCACCAGCAGAGGCAACAGGGGGGGCACAGATACGCAGTATTTT

j_gene: TRBJ2-7
v_gene: TRBV7-8
abundance: -
d_gene: -
len: 14
CDR3aa: CASSLAVPSYEQYF
CDR3nt: TGTGCCAGCAGCTTAGCGGTCCCTTCCTACGAGCAGTACTTC

j_gene: TRBJ1-2
v_gene: TRBV6-1
abundance: once
d_gene: -
len: 14
CDR3aa: CASSELGQNYGYTF
CDR3nt: TGTGCCAGCAGTGAATTAGGTCAGAACTATGGCTACACCTTC

j_gene: TRBJ2-1
v_gene: TRBV11-3
abundance: -
d_gene: TRBD2
len: 15
CDR3aa: CASSPGTSGSDEQFF
CDR3nt: TGTGCCAGCAGCCCGGGGACTAGCGGGAGCGATGAGCAGTTCTTC

j_gene: TRBJ2-7
v_gene: TRBV4-2
abundance: -
d_gene: TRBD2
len: 13
CDR3aa: CASSLLGGGEQYF
CDR3nt: TGTGCCAGCAGCCTCCTCGGCGGGGGCGAGCAGTACTTC

j_gene: TRBJ2-1
v_gene: TRBV5-4
abundance: -
d_gene: TRBD2
len: 15
CDR3aa: CASSLNSGTYNEQFF
CDR3nt: TGTGCCAGCAGCTTGAATAGCGGGACCTACAATGAGCAGTTCTTC

j_gene: TRBJ2-5
v_gene: TRBV7-2
abundance: -
d_gene: -
len: 16
CDR3aa: CASSFFLGDGEETQYF
CDR3nt: TGTGCCAGCAGCTTTTTCTTAGGGGACGGGGAAGAGACCCAGTACTTC

j_gene: TRBJ2-1
v_gene: TRBV19
abundance: -
d_gene: TRBD2
len: 13
CDR3aa: CASSNGGGYEQFF
CDR3nt: TGTGCCAGTAGTAATGGCGGGGGGTATGAGCAGTTCTTC

j_gene: TRBJ2-7
v_gene: TRBV6-5
abundance: -
d_gene: -
len: 13
CDR3aa: CASSYSSGLEQYF
CDR3nt: TGTGCCAGCAGTTACTCATCCGGACTCGAGCAGTACTTC

j_gene: TRBJ2-7
v_gene: TRBV27
abundance: once
d_gene: -
len: 16
CDR3aa: CASSLSRLGSSYEQYF
CDR3nt: TGTGCCAGCAGTTTATCGCGCCTAGGGAGCTCCTACGAGCAGTACTTC

j_gene: TRBJ2-3
v_gene: TRBV7-9
abundance: -
d_gene: -
len: 14
CDR3aa: CASSFGGQGDTQYF
CDR3nt: TGTGCCAGCAGCTTCGGGGGTCAGGGGGATACGCAGTATTTT

j_gene: TRBJ1-2
v_gene: TRBV6-1
abundance: -
d_gene: -
len: 13
CDR3aa: CASSEGGAYGYTF
CDR3nt: TGTGCCAGCAGTGAAGGGGGGGCCTATGGCTACACCTTC

j_gene: TRBJ2-2
v_gene: TRBV2
abundance: -
d_gene: -
len: 13
CDR3aa: CASSEGRTGELFF
CDR3nt: TGTGCCAGCAGTGAGGGGCGCACCGGGGAGCTGTTTTTT